This T cell receptor (beta chain) was found in a study of cytomegalovirus exposure and HLA in healthy donors. Both 60 Vbeta primers and 13 Jbeta primers went into the PCR. Sequencing used immunoSEQ multiplex PCR; TCRdb keeps in-frame clones, though not all of them. The sample holds around 150,000 clones; roughly 9.4% are singletons and the top ten take 1.5% to 2%. Healthy bone marrow donors supplied every sample. This clone was recorded a few times. The sequence came from a male donor in good health and CMV-seronegative. The sequencing sample was made of PBMCs.

CDR3 DNA: TGTGCCAGTAGTATAGGCGGCCTCTACAATGAGCAGTTCTTC. Its protein is CASSIGGLYNEQFF. The chain uses TRBV19 and TRBJ2-1; D ambiguous. The germline gives CDR1 LNHDA, CDR2 SQIVND (reference sequence). This CDR3 spans 14 amino acids. The V gene lost 1 base and the J gene lost 3 bases, with 7 bases spanning the gap.